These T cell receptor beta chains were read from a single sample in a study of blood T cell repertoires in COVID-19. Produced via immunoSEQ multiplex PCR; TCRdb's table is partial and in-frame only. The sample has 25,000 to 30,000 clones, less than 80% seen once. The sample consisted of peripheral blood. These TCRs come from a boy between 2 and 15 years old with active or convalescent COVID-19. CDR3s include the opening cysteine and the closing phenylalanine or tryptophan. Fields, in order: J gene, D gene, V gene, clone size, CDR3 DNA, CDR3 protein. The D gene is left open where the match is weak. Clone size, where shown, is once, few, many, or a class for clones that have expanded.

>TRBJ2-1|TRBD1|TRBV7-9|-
TGTGCCAGCAGTCTATATTACAGGGGGCGGGATGAGCAGTTCTTC
CASSLYYRGRDEQFF
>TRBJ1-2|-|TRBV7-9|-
TGTGCCAGCAGCCCCGCCTTAGGGTTGGGGCCCTATGGCTACACCTTC
CASSPALGLGPYGYTF
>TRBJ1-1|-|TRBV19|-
TGTGCCAGTAGTTCGTACTCTGGAGACACTGAAGCTTTCTTT
CASSSYSGDTEAFF
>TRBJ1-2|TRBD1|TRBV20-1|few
TGCAGTGCTAGTCGCGGACAGGGGGCTGACTATGGCTACACCTTC
CSASRGQGADYGYTF
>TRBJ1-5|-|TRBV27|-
TGTGCCAGCAGCGTCTCCGGGACTTCTAGGGTTCCCCAGCATTTT
CASSVSGTSRVPQHF
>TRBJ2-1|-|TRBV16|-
TGTGCCAGCAGCCAAGAGGTTGCAAGTGAGCAGTTCTTC
CASSQEVASEQFF
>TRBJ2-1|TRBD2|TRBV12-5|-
TGTGCTAGTGGTTTGGCCGGGACTAGCGGGGGGGGTGAGCAGTTCTTC
CASGLAGTSGGGEQFF
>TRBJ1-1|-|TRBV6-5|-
TGTGCCAGCACTAGAGGCACTGAAGCTTTCTTT
CASTRGTEAFF
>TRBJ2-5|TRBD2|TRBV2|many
TGTGCCAGCAGCCGGGTAGCGGGGGGGCCCTTCCAAGAGACCCAGTACTTC
CASSRVAGGPFQETQYF
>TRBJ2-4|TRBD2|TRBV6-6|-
TGTGCCAGCGGACAATCGGGGGGATCCAAAAACATTCAGTACTTC
CASGQSGGSKNIQYF
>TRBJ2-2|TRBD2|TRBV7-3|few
TGTGCCAGCAGCCCCCTAGCGGGGGGGGTGACCGGGGAGCTGTTTTTT
CASSPLAGGVTGELFF
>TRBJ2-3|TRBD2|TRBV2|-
TGTGCCAGCAGGGTTGGACTAGCGGACGCAGATACGCAGTATTTT
CASRVGLADADTQYF
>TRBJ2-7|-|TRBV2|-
TGTGCCAGCATGAGACAGGACTACGAGCAGTACTTC
CASMRQDYEQYF
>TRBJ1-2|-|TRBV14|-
TGTGCCAGCAGCCAAGGGACACGGAATGGCTACACCTTC
CASSQGTRNGYTF
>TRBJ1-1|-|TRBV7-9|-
TGTGCCAGCAGCTTAGAACAGGGGAACACTGAAGCTTTCTTT
CASSLEQGNTEAFF